This TCR beta chain was profiled in a study of post-analysis software for immune sequencing data. Study results and caveats: Compared with controls, patients had more of roughly 5 TRBV segments, including TRBV5-6, TRBV5-1 and TRBV20-1. Batch-mates among the samples co-clustered strongly by F measure.

This clonotype was recorded at least ten times. What it binds is not known. Sequencing libraries made from TCR beta cDNA carried unique molecular identifiers. Using its own MiXCR run on the PCR reads, TCRdb lists one record per CDR3 protein. The table includes about 200,000 distinct CDR3 sequences, 29% detected once. Per germline, CDR1 DFQATT and CDR2 SNEGSKA (reference sequence). V lost 4 bases to trimming and J lost 15 bases; unmatched junction nucleotides: 7. This CDR3 has 12 amino acids. V and J are TRBV20-1 and TRBJ2-4, with TRBD2 matching 12 bases. The sequencing input was blood. This TCR derives from a girl aged 2 to 17 with multiple sclerosis. The DNA for the CDR3 is TGCAGTGCTAACCGACTAGCGGGAGTGGTGTACTTC. This gives the protein CSANRLAGVVYF.